This T cell receptor beta chain was recorded in a study of blood T cell repertoires in COVID-19. Study background: Nucleic acid was either cDNA or gDNA, and it came from T cells, B-cell-depleted T cells, or PBMCs.

The authors' processing: The authors estimated nucleated cell counts from reference gene primer amplification. Sequenced by immunoSEQ multiplex PCR; TCRdb stores in-frame clones only, minus some. V and J calls plus clone size are reproduced from that table; the DNA served to infer D and trimming. Among approximately 130,000 clones, 75% to 90% were seen once, and the ten largest hold 2% to 2.5%. Cohort assignment relied on participant-reported clinical history. Two negative PCRs, clearance, or symptom resolution were required of recovered Cohort 3 donors. This clone was seen a handful of times. Germline lookup yields CDR1 SNHLY and CDR2 FYNNEI. Trimming stripped 0 bases from V and 3 bases from J, with 11 bases between. The CDR3 spans 15 residues.

The sequence was collected from a woman in her fifties or sixties who had recovered from COVID-19. The sample comprised PBMCs or T cells enriched from blood (not recorded which). The J gene is TRBJ1-1, the V gene TRBV2, with D uncertain. CDR3: CASSEAWLEDTEAFF. DNA of the CDR3: TGTGCCAGCAGTGAAGCGTGGTTAGAAGACACTGAAGCTTTCTTT. Full variable domain (remainder filled in from reference TRBV2 and TRBJ1-1): EPEVTQTPSHQVTQMGQEVILRCVPISNHLYFYWYRQILGQKVEFLVSFYNNEISEKSEIFDDQFSVERPDGSNFTLKIRSTKLEDSAMYFCASSEAWLEDTEAFFGQGTRLTVV.